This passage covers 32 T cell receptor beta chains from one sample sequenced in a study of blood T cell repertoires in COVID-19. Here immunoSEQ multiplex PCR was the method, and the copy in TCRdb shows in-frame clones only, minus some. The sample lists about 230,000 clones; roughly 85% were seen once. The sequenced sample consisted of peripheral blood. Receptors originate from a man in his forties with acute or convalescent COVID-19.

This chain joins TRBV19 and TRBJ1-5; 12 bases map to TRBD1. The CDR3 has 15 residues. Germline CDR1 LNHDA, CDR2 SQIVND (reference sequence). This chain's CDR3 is CAAGTGGGTDQPQHF. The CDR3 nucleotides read TGTGCGGCCGGGACAGGGGGCGGGACGGATCAGCCCCAGCATTTT.

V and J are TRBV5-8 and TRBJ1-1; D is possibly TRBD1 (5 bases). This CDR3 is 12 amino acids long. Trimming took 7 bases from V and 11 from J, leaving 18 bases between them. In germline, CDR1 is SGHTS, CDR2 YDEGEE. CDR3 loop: CASAPLGLVAFF. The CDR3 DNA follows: TGTGCCAGCGCCCCCTTGGGGCTGGTGGCTTTCTTT.

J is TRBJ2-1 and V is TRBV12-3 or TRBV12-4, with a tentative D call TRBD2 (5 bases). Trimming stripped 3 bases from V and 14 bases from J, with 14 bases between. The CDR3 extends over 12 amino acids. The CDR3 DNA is TGTGCCAGCAGTTTTAGCGTGGATTGGGAGTTCTTC. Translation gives CASSFSVDWEFF.

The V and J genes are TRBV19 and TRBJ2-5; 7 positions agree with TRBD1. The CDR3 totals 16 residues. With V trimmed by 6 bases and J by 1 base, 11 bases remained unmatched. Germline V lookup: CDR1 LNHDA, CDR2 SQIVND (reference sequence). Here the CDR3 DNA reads TGTGCCAGTAGCACCTCTCCCCCAGGGGGCCAAGAGACCCAGTACTTC. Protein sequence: CASSTSPPGGQETQYF.

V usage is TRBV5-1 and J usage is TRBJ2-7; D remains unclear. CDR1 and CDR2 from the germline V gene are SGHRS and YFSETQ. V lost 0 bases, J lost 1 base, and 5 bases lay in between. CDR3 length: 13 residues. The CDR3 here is CASSLARSYEQYF. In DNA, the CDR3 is TGCGCCAGCAGCTTGGCGAGGTCCTACGAGCAGTACTTC. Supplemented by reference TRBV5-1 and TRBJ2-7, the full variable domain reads KAGVTQTPRYLIKTRGQQVTLSCSPISGHRSVSWYQQTPGQGLQFLFEYFSETQRNKGNFPGRFSGRQFSNSRSEMNVSTLELGDSALYLCASSLARSYEQYFGPGTRLTVT.

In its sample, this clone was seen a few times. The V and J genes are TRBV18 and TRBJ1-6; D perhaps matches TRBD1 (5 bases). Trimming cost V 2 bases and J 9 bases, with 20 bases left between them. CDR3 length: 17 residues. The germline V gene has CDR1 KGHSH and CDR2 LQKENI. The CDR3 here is CASSPVQGGGIGSPLHF. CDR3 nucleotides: TGTGCCAGCTCACCAGTCCAGGGTGGAGGGATTGGTTCACCCCTCCACTTT. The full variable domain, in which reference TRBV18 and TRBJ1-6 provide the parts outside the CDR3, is NAGVMQNPRHLVRRRGQEARLRCSPMKGHSHVYWYRQLPEEGLKFMVYLQKENIIDESGMPKERFSAEFPKEGPSILRIQQVVRGDSAAYFCASSPVQGGGIGSPLHFGNGTRLTVT.

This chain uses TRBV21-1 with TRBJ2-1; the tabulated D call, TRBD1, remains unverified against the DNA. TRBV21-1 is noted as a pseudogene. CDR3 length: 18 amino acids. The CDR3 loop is CASSKATGPRGSYNEQFF. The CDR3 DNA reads TGTGCCAGCAGCAAAGCGACAGGGCCACGGGGCTCCTACAATGAGCAGTTCTTC.

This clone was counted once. CDR3 sequence reads: CASSQDRGLGKGYTF. In DNA, the CDR3 is TGTGCCAGCAGCCAAGACAGGGGGTTGGGGAAAGGCTACACCTTC. The chain recombines TRBV5-6 with TRBJ1-2, with TRBD1 matching over 9 bases. Germline loops: CDR1 SGHDT, CDR2 YYEEEE. Trimming cost V 4 bases and J 8 bases; bases outside gene matches: 12. The CDR3 consists of 15 residues.

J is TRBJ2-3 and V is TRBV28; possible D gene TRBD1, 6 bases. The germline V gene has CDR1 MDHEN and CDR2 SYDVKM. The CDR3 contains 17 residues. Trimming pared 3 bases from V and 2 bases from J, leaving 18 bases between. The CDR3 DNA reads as TGTGCCAGCAGTTTGCTCGGGACAACCTATAACACAGATACGCAGTATTTT. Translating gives CASSLLGTTYNTDTQYF.

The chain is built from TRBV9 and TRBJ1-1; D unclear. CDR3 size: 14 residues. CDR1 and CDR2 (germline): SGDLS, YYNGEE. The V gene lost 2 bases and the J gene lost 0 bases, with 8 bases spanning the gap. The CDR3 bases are TGTGCCAGCAGCGTCGGTCCGGTGAACACTGAAGCTTTCTTT. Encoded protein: CASSVGPVNTEAFF.

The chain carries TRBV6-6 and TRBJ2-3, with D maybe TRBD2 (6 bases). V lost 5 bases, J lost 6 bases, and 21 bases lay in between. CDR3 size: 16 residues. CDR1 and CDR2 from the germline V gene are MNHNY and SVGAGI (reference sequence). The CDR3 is CASSLQAGRVGDTQYF. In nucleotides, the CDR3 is TGTGCCAGCAGTCTACAGGCGGGGCGGGTCGGGGATACGCAGTATTTT.

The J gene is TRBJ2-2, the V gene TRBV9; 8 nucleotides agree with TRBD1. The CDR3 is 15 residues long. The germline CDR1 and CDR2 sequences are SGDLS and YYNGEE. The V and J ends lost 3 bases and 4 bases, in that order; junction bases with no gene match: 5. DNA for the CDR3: TGTGCCAGCAGCGCGTCGACAGGGGTCACCGGGGAGCTGTTTTTT. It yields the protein CASSASTGVTGELFF.

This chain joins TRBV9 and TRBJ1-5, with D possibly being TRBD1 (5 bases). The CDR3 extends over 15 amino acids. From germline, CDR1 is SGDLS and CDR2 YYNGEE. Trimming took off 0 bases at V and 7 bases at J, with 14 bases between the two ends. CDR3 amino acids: CASSVEGRDGQPQHF. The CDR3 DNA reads TGTGCCAGCAGCGTAGAGGGCAGGGATGGCCAGCCCCAGCATTTT. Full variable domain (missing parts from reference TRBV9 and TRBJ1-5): DSGVTQTPKHLITATGQRVTLRCSPRSGDLSVYWYQQSLDQGLQFLIQYYNGEERAKGNILERFSAQQFPDLHSELNLSSLELGDSALYFCASSVEGRDGQPQHFGDGTRLSIL.

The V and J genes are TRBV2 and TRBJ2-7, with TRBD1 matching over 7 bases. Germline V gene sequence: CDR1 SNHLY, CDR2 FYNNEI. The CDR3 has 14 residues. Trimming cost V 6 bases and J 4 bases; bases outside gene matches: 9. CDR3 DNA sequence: TGTGCCAGCAGAGGGACAGACAATCCTTACGAGCAGTACTTC. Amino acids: CASRGTDNPYEQYF.

CDR3 DNA sequence: TGTGCCAGCAGCCTCACTAGGACTAGCGGGGGCCGCACAGATACGCAGTATTTT. It translates to CASSLTRTSGGRTDTQYF. This sequence joins TRBV14 and TRBJ2-3, with 13 bases that match TRBD2. There are 18 residues in the CDR3. Germline loops: CDR1 SGHDN, CDR2 FVKESK. V shed 4 bases and J 1 base; nucleotides not matched to a gene: 8.

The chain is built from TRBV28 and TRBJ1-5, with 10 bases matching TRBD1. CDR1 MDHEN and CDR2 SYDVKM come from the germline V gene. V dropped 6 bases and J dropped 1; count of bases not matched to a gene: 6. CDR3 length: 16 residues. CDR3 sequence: CASRGWTGGSNQPQHF. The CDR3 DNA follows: TGTGCCAGCAGGGGTTGGACAGGGGGAAGCAATCAGCCCCAGCATTTT.

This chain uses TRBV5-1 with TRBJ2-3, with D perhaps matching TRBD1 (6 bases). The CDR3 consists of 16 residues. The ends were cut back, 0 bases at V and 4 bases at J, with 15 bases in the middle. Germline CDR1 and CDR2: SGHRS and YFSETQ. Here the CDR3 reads CASSLVGGQGPDTQYF. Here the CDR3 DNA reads TGCGCCAGCAGCTTGGTAGGGGGTCAGGGCCCAGATACGCAGTATTTT.

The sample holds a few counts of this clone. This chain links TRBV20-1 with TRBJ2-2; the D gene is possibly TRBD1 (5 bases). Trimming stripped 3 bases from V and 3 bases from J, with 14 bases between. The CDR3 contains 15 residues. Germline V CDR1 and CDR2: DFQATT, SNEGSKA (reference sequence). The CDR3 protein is CSASGLKGDTGELFF. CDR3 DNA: TGCAGTGCTAGTGGCCTAAAAGGGGACACCGGGGAGCTGTTTTTT.

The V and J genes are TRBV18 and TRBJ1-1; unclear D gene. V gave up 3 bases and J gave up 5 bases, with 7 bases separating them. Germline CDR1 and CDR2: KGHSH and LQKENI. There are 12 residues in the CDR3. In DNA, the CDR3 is TGTGCCAGCTCACCCCGAGATACTGAAGCTTTCTTT. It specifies CASSPRDTEAFF.

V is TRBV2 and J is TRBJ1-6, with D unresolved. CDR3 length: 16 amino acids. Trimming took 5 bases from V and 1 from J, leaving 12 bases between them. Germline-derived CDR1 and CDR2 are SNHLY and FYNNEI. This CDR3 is CASSYLIGSYNSPLHF. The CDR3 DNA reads TGTGCCAGCAGTTACTTAATCGGGTCCTATAATTCACCCCTCCACTTT.

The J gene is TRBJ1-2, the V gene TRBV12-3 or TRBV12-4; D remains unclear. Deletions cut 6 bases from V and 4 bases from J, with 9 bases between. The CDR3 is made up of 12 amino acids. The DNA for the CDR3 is TGTGCCAGCAGCTCCTCGAGCTATGGCTACACCTTC. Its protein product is CASSSSSYGYTF.

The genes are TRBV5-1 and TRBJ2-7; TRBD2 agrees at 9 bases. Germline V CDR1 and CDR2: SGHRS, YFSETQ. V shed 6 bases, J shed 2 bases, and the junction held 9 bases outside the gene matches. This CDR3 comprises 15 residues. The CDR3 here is CASTPLAGGTYEQYF. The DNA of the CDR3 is TGCGCCAGCACCCCCCTGGCGGGGGGGACCTACGAGCAGTACTTC.

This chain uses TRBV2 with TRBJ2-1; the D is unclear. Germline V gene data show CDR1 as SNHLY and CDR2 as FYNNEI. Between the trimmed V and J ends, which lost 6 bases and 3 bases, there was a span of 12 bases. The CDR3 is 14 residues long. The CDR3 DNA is TGTGCCAGCAGATGGTCGATTAGCTACAATGAGCAGTTCTTC. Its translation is CASRWSISYNEQFF.

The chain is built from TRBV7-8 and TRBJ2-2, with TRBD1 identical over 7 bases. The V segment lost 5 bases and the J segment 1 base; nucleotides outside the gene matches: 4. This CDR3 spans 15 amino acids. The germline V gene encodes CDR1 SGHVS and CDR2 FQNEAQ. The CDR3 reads CASSTGTENTGELFF. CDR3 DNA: TGTGCCAGCAGCACCGGGACAGAGAACACCGGGGAGCTGTTTTTT.

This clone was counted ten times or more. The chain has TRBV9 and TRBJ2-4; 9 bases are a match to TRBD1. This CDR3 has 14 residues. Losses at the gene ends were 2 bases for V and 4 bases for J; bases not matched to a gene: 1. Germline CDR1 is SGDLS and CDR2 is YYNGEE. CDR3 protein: CASSVGTGKNIQYF. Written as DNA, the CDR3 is TGTGCCAGCAGCGTCGGGACAGGGAAAAACATTCAGTACTTC.

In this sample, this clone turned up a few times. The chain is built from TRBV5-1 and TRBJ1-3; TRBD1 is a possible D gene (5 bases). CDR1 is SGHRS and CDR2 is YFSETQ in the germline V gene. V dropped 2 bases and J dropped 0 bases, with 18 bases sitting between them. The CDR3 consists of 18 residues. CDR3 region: CASSFAGTAGSSGNTIYF. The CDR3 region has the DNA TGCGCCAGCAGCTTCGCGGGGACGGCGGGAAGCTCTGGAAACACCATATATTTT.

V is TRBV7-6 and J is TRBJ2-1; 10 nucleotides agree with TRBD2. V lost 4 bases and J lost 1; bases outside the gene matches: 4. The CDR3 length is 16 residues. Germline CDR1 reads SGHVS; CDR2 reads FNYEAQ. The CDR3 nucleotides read TGTGCCAGCAGCTCATGGACTAGCGGTTCCTACAATGAGCAGTTCTTC. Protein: CASSSWTSGSYNEQFF.

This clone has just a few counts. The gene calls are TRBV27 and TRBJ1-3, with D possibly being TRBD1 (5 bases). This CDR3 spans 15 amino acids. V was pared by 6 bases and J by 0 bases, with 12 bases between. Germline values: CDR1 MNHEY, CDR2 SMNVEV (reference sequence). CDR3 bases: TGTGCCAGCAGGTTTAGCGGGGGCTCTGGAAACACCATATATTTT. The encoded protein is CASRFSGGSGNTIYF.

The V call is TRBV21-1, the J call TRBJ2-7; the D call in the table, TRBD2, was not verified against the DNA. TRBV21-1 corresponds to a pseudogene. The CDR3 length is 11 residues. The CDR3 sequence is CASSNRGEQYF. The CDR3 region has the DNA TGTGCCAGCAGCAACCGGGGGGAGCAGTACTTC.

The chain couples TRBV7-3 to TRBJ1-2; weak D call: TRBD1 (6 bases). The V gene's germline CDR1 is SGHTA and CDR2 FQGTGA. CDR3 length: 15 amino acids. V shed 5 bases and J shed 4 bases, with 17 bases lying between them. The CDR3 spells CASSAFNRVGYGYTF. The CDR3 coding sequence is TGTGCCAGCAGCGCCTTCAACAGGGTCGGCTATGGCTACACCTTC.

The CDR3 nucleotides are TGTGCCAGCAGATCTCAACAGGGTGGCAATCAGCCCCAGCATTTT. Encoded protein: CASRSQQGGNQPQHF. V usage is TRBV28 and J usage is TRBJ1-5, with TRBD1 as a possible D gene (6 bases). V was pared by 6 bases and J by 2 bases, with 14 bases between. The CDR3 loop spans 15 amino acids. CDR1 is MDHEN and CDR2 is SYDVKM in the germline V gene.

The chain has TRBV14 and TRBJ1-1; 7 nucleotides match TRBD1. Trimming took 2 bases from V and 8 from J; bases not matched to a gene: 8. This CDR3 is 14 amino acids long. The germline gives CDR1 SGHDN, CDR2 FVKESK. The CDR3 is CASSQFRDRGEAFF. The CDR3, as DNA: TGTGCCAGCAGCCAATTCCGGGACAGAGGAGAAGCTTTCTTT.